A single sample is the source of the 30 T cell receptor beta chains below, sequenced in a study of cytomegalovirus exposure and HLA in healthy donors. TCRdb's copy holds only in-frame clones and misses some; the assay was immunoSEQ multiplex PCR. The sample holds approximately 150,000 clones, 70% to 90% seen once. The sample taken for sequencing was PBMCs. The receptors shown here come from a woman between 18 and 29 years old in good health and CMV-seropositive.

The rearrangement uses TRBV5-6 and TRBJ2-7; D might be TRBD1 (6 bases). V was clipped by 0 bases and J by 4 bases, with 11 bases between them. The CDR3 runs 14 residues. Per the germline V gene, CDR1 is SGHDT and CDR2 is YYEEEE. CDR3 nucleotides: TGTGCCAGCAGCTTGGACAGGGCGTCGTACGAGCAGTACTTC. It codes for CASSLDRASYEQYF.

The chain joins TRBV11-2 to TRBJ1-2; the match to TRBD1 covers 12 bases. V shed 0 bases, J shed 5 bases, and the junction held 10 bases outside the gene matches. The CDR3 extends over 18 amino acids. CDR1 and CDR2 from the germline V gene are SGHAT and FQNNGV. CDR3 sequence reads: CASSLDRGQGALRYGYTF. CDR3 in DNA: TGTGCCAGCAGCTTAGATAGGGGACAGGGGGCTCTTCGATATGGCTACACCTTC.

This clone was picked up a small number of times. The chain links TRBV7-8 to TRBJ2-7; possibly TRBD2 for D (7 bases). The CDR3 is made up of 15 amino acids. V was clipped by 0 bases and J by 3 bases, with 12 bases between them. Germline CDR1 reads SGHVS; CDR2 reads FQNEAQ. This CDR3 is CASSLAAGHNYEQYF. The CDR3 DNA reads TGTGCCAGCAGCTTAGCAGCGGGACACAACTACGAGCAGTACTTC.

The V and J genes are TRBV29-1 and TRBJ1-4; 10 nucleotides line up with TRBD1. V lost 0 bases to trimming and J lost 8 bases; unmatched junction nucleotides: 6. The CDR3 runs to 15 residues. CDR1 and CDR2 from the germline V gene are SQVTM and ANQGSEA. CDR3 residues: CSVEDFGQGEEKLFF. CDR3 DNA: TGCAGCGTTGAAGATTTTGGACAGGGGGAAGAAAAACTGTTTTTT.

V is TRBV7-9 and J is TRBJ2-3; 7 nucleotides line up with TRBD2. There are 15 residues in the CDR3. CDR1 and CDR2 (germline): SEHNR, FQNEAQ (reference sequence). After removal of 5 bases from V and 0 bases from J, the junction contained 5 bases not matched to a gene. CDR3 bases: TGTGCCAGCAGCACCCCTAGCGGTAGCACAGATACGCAGTATTTT. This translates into CASSTPSGSTDTQYF.

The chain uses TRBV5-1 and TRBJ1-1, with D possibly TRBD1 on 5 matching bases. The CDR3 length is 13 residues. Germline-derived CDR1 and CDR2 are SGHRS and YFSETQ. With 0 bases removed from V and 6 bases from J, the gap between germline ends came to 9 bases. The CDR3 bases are TGCGCCAGCAGCTTGGAGGGGTCCCCTGAAGCTTTCTTT. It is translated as CASSLEGSPEAFF. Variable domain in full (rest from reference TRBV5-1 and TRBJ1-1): KAGVTQTPRYLIKTRGQQVTLSCSPISGHRSVSWYQQTPGQGLQFLFEYFSETQRNKGNFPGRFSGRQFSNSRSEMNVSTLELGDSALYLCASSLEGSPEAFFGQGTRLTVV.

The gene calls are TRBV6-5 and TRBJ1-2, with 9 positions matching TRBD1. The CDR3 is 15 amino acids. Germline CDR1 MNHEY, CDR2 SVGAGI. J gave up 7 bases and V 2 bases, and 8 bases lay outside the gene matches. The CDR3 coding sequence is TGTGCCAGCAGTTACGAACGACAGGGGGTTTTTGGCTACACCTTC. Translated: CASSYERQGVFGYTF.

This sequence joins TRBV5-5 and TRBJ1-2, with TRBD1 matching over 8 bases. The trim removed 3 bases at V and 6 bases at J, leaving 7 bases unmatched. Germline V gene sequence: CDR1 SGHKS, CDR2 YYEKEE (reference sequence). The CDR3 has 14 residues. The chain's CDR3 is CASSWTGNSNGYTF. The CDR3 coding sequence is TGTGCCAGCAGCTGGACAGGGAATTCCAATGGCTACACCTTC.

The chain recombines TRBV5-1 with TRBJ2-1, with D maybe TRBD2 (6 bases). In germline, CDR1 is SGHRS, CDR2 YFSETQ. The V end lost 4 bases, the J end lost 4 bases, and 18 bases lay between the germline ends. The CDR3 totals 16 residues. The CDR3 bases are TGCGCCAGCAGCCCGGGGTTACGGGAGATGTACAATGAGCAGTTCTTC. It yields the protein CASSPGLREMYNEQFF.

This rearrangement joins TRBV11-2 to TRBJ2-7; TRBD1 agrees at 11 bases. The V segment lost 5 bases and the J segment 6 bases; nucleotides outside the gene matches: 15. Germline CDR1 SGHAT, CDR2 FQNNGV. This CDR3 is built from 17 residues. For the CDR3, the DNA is TGTGCCAGCAGCCCGGAGGAGGTGTGGACAGGGGGCTCCGAGCAGTACTTC. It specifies CASSPEEVWTGGSEQYF. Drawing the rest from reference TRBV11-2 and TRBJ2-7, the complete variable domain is EAGVAQSPRYKIIEKRQSVAFWCNPISGHATLYWYQQILGQGPKLLIQFQNNGVVDDSQLPKDRFSAERLKGVDSTLKIQPAKLEDSAVYLCASSPEEVWTGGSEQYFGPGTRLTVT.

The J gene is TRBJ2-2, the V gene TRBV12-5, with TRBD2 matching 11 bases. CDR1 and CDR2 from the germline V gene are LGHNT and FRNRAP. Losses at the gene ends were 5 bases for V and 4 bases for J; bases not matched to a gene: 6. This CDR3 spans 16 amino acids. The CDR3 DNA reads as TGTGCTAGTGGTATCTGGACTAGCGGGCCCACCGGGGAGCTGTTTTTT. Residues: CASGIWTSGPTGELFF.

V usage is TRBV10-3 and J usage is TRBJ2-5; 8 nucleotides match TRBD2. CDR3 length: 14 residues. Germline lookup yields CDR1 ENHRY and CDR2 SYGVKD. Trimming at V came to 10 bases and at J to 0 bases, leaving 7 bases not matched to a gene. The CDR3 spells CATGSGTYQETQYF. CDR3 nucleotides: TGTGCCACCGGTAGCGGGACGTACCAAGAGACCCAGTACTTC.

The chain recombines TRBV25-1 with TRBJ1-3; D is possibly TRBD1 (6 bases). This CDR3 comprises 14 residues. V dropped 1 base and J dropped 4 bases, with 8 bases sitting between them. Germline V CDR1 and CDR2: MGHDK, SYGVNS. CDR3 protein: CASSESGDGNTIYF. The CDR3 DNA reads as TGTGCCAGCAGTGAATCAGGGGACGGAAACACCATATATTTT.

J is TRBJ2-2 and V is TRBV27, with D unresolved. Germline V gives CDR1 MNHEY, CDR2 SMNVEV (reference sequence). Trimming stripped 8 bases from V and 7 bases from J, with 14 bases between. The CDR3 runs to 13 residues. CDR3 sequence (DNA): TGTGCCAGCCGGTCTGTCGATAACGGGGAGCTGTTTTTT. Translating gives CASRSVDNGELFF.

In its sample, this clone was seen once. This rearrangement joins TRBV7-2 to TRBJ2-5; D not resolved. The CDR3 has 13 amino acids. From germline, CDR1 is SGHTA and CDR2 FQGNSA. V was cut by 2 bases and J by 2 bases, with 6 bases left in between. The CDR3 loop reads CASSLQVQETQYF. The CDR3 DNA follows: TGTGCCAGCAGCTTACAGGTACAAGAGACCCAGTACTTC.

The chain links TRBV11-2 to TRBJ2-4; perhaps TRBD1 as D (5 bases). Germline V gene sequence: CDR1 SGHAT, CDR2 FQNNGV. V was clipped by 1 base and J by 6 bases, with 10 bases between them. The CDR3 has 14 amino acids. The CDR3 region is CASSLGVGVNIQYF. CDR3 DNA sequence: TGTGCCAGCAGCTTAGGAGTAGGGGTAAACATTCAGTACTTC.

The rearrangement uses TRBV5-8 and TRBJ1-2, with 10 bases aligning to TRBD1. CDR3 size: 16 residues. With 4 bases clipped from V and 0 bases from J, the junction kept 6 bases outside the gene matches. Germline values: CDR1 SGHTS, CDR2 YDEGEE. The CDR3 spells CASSPGTGVTNYGYTF. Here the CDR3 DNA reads TGTGCCAGCAGCCCCGGGACAGGGGTTACTAACTATGGCTACACCTTC.

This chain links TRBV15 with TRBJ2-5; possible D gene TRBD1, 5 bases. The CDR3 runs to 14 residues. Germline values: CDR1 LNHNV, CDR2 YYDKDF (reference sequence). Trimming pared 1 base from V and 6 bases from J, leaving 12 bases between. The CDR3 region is CATSRGRVSKTQYF. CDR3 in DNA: TGTGCCACCAGCAGAGGCAGGGTTTCAAAGACCCAGTACTTC.

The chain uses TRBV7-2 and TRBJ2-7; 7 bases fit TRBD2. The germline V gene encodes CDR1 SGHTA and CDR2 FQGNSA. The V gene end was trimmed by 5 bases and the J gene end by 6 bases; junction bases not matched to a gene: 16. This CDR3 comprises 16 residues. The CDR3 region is CASSTMGGERLGEQYF. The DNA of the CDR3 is TGTGCCAGCAGCACCATGGGGGGGGAGCGGTTGGGCGAGCAGTACTTC.

The CDR3: CASSLDRAGRREQYF. The DNA for the CDR3 is TGTGCCAGCAGCTTAGACCGAGCGGGGCGTCGAGAGCAGTACTTC. The chain uses TRBV7-2 and TRBJ2-7, with TRBD2 matching 7 bases. Per the germline V gene, CDR1 is SGHTA and CDR2 is FQGNSA. J gave up 7 bases and V 1 base, and 10 bases lay outside the gene matches. The CDR3 length is 15 residues.

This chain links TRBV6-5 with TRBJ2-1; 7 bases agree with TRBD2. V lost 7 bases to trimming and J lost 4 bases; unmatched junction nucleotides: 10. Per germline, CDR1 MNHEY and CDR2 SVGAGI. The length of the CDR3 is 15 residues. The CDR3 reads CASNKAGAGYNEQFF. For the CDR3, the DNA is TGTGCCAGCAATAAGGCGGGAGCCGGGTACAATGAGCAGTTCTTC.

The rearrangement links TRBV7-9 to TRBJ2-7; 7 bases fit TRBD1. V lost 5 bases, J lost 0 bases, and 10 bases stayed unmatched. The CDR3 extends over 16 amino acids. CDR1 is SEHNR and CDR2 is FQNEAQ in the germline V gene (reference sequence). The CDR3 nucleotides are TGTGCCAGCAGCCCTCGCGCCGGGACAGCCTCCTACGAGCAGTACTTC. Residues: CASSPRAGTASYEQYF.

DNA of the CDR3: TGTGCCAGTATCAAAAGGGGGACGTCTGGAAACACCATATATTTT. Amino acids: CASIKRGTSGNTIYF. This chain connects TRBV19 to TRBJ1-3; D is perhaps TRBD1 (6 bases). CDR3 length: 15 amino acids. Germline loops: CDR1 LNHDA, CDR2 SQIVND (reference sequence). Trimming pared 7 bases from V and 1 base from J, leaving 14 bases between. Combining the CDR3 with reference TRBV19 and TRBJ1-3 gives the whole variable domain DGGITQSPKYLFRKEGQNVTLSCEQNLNHDAMYWYRQDPGQGLRLIYYSQIVNDFQKGDIAEGYSVSREKKESFPLTVTSAQKNPTAFYLCASIKRGTSGNTIYFGEGSWLTVV.

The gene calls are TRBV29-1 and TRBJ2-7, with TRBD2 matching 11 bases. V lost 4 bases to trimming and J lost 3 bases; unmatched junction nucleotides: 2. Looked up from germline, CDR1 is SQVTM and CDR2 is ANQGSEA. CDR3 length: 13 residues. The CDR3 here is CSVVLAGGYEQYF. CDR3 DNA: TGCAGCGTTGTCCTAGCGGGAGGCTACGAGCAGTACTTC.

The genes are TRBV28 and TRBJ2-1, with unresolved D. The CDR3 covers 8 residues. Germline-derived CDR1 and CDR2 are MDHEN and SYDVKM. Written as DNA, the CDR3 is TGTGCTCCCTATGAGCAGTTCTTC. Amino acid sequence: CAPYEQFF.

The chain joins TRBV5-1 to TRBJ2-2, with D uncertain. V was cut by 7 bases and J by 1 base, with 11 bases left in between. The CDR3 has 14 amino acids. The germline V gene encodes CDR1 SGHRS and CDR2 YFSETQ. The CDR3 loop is CASRFPGNTGELFF. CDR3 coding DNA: TGCGCCAGCCGGTTCCCGGGGAACACCGGGGAGCTGTTTTTT.

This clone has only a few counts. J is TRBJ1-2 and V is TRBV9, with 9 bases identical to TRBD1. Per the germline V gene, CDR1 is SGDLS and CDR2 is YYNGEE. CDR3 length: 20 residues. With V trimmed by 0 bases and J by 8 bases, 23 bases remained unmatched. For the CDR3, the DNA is TGTGCCAGCAGCGTAGGCGGGCGTTGGGGGACAGGGATCTTGTCGGGAGGCTACACCTTC. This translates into CASSVGGRWGTGILSGGYTF.

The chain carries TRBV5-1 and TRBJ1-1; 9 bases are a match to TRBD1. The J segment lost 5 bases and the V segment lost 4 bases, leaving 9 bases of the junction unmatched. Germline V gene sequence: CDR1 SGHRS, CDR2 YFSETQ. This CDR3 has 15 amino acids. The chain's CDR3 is CASSGGQGVVTEAFF. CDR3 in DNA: TGCGCCAGCAGCGGGGGACAGGGAGTGGTTACTGAAGCTTTCTTT.

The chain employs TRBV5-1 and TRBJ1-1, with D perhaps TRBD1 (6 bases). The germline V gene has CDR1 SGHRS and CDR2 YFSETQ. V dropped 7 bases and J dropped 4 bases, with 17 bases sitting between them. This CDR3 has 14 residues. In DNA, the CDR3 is TGCGCCAGCTCTCCGACGGACAGTAGCACTGAAGCTTTCTTT. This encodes CASSPTDSSTEAFF.

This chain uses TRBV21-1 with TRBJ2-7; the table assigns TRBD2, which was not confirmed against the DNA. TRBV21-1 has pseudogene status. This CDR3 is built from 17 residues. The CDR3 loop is CASSKAWTSGRRYEQYF. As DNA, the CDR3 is TGTGCCAGCAGCAAAGCATGGACTAGCGGGAGAAGGTACGAGCAGTACTTC.